A selection of T cell receptor beta chains follows, all from one sample in a study of blood T cell repertoires in COVID-19. Data came from immunoSEQ multiplex PCR; TCRdb stores just in-frame clones and leaves some out. The sample holds 50,000 to 65,000 clones; around 88% are singletons and the top ten take roughly 14%. Material: peripheral blood. These receptor sequences come from a human donor in a cohort sampled during active COVID-19. Each CDR3 is given with its conserved first and last residue. Each record gives: J gene, clone size, D gene, V gene, CDR3 DNA, CDR3 protein. D genes are given only for firm matches. Size values are once, few and many counts, or a class for expanded clones, and some rows have none.

J: TRBJ1-1
size: NA
D: TRBD1
V: TRBV18
DNA: TGTGCCAGCTCATTACAGGGGACTGAAGCTTTCTTT
CDR3: CASSLQGTEAFF

J: TRBJ1-1
size: NA
D: NA
V: TRBV6-5
DNA: TGTGCCAGCAGTTATTCCCTCGGGAACACTGAAGCTTTCTTT
CDR3: CASSYSLGNTEAFF

J: TRBJ2-5
size: NA
D: NA
V: TRBV28
DNA: TGTGCCAGCAGTTTAGGGACATGGGGCCAAGAGACCCAGTACTTC
CDR3: CASSLGTWGQETQYF

J: TRBJ1-1
size: NA
D: TRBD1
V: TRBV5-1
DNA: TGCGCCAGCATCCCGCCGGGACAGACAAACACTGAAGCTTTCTTT
CDR3: CASIPPGQTNTEAFF

J: TRBJ1-3
size: NA
D: NA
V: TRBV18
DNA: TGTGCCAGCTCACCATTGGAGAGAAGGGGTGCTGGAAACACCATATATTTT
CDR3: CASSPLERRGAGNTIYF

J: TRBJ2-7
size: NA
D: NA
V: TRBV5-5
DNA: TGTGCCAGCAGCCCCGGACCCGGGATCTACGAGCAGTACTTC
CDR3: CASSPGPGIYEQYF

J: TRBJ1-1
size: NA
D: NA
V: TRBV27
DNA: TGTGCCAGCAGTGCCGGACAGTTGGCCCACACTGAAGCTTTCTTT
CDR3: CASSAGQLAHTEAFF

J: TRBJ2-7
size: NA
D: NA
V: TRBV11-3
DNA: TGTGCCAGCAGCTTTCTAACTCCAAGCTCCTACGAGCAGTACTTC
CDR3: CASSFLTPSSYEQYF

J: TRBJ1-5
size: once
D: NA
V: TRBV19
DNA: TGTGCCAGTAGTATAGTTGGAGGGCGCGGTCAGCCCCAGCATTTT
CDR3: CASSIVGGRGQPQHF

J: TRBJ2-7
size: NA
D: TRBD2
V: TRBV4-1
DNA: TGCGCCAGCAGCCGCCGGACTAGCGGGGCCTCCTACGAGCAGTACTTC
CDR3: CASSRRTSGASYEQYF